These T cell receptor beta chains were read from a single sample in a study of T-cell memory formation after mild COVID-19. TCRdb fed the 5' RACE reads into MiXCR, producing one record per CDR3 protein. The repertoire holds about 610,000 distinct CDR3 sequences, with 15% to 20% as singletons. The specimen sequenced was PBMCs or a T cell subset sorted from them (not recorded which). The receptor source for this set is an adult woman who had mild COVID-19 (a few samples of this study predate the infection). Cell type and time point are not known. Each CDR3 is given without its conserved first and last residue.

TRBJ2-1 | TRBV12-3/TRBV12-4 | ASSSNGMLEQF
TRBJ2-5 | TRBV27 | ASSLSVGLAETQY
TRBJ2-1 | TRBV20-1 | SARVLAVFNNEQF
TRBJ1-5 | TRBV6-2/TRBV6-3 | ASSYSRGISNQPQH
TRBJ1-2 | TRBV29-1 | SVRKGTGEYGYT
TRBJ2-7 | TRBV29-1 | SVRQGRAYEQY
TRBJ2-1 | TRBV30 | AWSVASGMYNEQF
TRBJ2-2 | TRBV7-3 | ASSPGVRPTGELF
TRBJ1-2 | TRBV6-1 | ASSFSSGYT
TRBJ2-6 | TRBV11-2 | ASRGQATFSGANVLT
TRBJ1-2 | TRBV12-3/TRBV12-4 | ASSQVLGGGYT
TRBJ1-4 | TRBV7-2 | ASSLGTGGTNEKLF
TRBJ2-3 | TRBV28 | ASSWTSGTTDTQY
TRBJ2-7 | TRBV5-4 | ASSRRGPAKYEQY
TRBJ2-7 | TRBV5-1 | ASRRGQGGVLTEQY
TRBJ1-5 | TRBV7-2 | ASSLGLQGGNQPQH
TRBJ1-1 | TRBV4-3 | ASSQKQGLNTEAF
TRBJ2-2 | TRBV7-9 | ASSLAGGDTGELF
TRBJ2-3 | TRBV30 | AWTPPNTDTQY
TRBJ2-5 | TRBV12-3/TRBV12-4 | ASSFRSGGLGTQY
TRBJ2-5 | TRBV24-1 | ATSDLSVGETQY
TRBJ2-6 | TRBV6-1 | ASSEMRTSSGANVLT
TRBJ1-1 | TRBV5-1 | ASSSSRPNSQAF
TRBJ1-6 | TRBV14 | ASSSSDRYNSPLH
TRBJ2-2 | TRBV20-1 | SASGLGELF
TRBJ1-2 | TRBV6-2/TRBV6-3 | ASSLETGIYGYT
TRBJ1-2 | TRBV29-1 | SGNDGEGYGYT
TRBJ2-1 | TRBV5-4 | ASSDGTGPYNEQF
TRBJ1-6 | TRBV5-1 | ASSGGQLYNSPLH
TRBJ2-5 | TRBV20-1 | SAPTSSGGSIQETQY
TRBJ1-5 | TRBV19 | AAAWRSSDQPQH
TRBJ2-3 | TRBV5-5 | ASSWTSGRRDTQY
TRBJ1-5 | TRBV2 | ASSKGMAVNQPQH
TRBJ1-5 | TRBV6-2/TRBV6-3 | ASSREDRANQPQH
TRBJ1-5 | TRBV2 | ASSEEGARQPQH
TRBJ1-6 | TRBV27 | ASSPRRGYNSPLH
TRBJ2-6 | TRBV4-2 | ASSQDRQDLSGANVLT
TRBJ2-1 | TRBV27 | ATRPMGGRHNEQF
TRBJ2-7 | TRBV10-3 | AISEGGSAYEQY
TRBJ1-6 | TRBV4-2 | ASSQEIYNSPLH
TRBJ2-4 | TRBV7-2 | ASSLGDGEGVIQY